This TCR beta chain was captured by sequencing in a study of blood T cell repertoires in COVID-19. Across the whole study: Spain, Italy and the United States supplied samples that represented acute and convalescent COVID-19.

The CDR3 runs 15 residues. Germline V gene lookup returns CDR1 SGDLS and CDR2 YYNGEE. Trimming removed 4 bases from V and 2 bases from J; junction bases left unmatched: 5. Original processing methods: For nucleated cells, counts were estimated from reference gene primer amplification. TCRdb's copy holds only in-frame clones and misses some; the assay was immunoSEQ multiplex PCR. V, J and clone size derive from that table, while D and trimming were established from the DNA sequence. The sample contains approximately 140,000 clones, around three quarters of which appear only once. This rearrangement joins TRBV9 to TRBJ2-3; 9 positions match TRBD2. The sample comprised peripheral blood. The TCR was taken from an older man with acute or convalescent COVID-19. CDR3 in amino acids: CASSPGLAHTDTQYF. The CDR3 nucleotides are TGTGCCAGCAGCCCAGGACTAGCGCACACAGATACGCAGTATTTT. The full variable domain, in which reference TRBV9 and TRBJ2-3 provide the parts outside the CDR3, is DSGVTQTPKHLITATGQRVTLRCSPRSGDLSVYWYQQSLDQGLQFLIQYYNGEERAKGNILERFSAQQFPDLHSELNLSSLELGDSALYFCASSPGLAHTDTQYFGPGTRLTVL.